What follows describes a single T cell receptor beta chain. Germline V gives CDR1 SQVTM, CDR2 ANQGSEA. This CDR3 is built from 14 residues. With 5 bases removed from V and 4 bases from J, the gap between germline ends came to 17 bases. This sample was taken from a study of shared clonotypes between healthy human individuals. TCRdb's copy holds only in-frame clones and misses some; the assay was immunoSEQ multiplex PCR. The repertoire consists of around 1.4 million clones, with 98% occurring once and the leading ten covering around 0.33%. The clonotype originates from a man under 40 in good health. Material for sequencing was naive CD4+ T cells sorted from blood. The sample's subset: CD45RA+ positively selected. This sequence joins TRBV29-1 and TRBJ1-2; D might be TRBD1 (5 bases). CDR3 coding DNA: TGCAGCGTTTCCGGTATAGGGGCGTCCTATGGCTACACCTTC. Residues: CSVSGIGASYGYTF. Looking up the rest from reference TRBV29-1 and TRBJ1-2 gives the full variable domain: SAVISQKPSRDICQRGTSLTIQCQVDSQVTMMFWYRQQPGQSLTLIATANQGSEATYESGFVIDKFPISRPNLTFSTLTVSNMSPEDSSIYLCSVSGIGASYGYTFGSGTRLTVV.